Presented here are 27 T cell receptor beta chains from one specimen sequenced in a study of cytomegalovirus exposure and HLA in healthy donors. PCR primers comprised 60 Vbeta and 13 Jbeta primers. Profiling relied on immunoSEQ multiplex PCR, and the TCRdb table lists in-frame clones only, not all of them. The sample includes around 60,000 clones, more than 70% seen only once; the top ten take 20% to 30%. The specimen sequenced was PBMCs. These TCRs come from a man in his forties or fifties in good health and CMV-seropositive.

The CDR3: CASSPLAGGVYEQYF. In DNA form, the CDR3 reads TGCGCCAGCAGCCCACTAGCAGGGGGAGTATACGAGCAGTACTTC. The chain joins TRBV4-1 to TRBJ2-7; a weak D match, TRBD1 (7 bases). Trimming took off 4 bases at V and 4 bases at J, with 17 bases between the two ends. This CDR3 contains 15 residues. Germline V gene lookup returns CDR1 MGHRA and CDR2 YSYEKL.

This chain connects TRBV5-6 to TRBJ2-2; D possibly corresponds to TRBD2 (6 bases). Germline values: CDR1 SGHDT, CDR2 YYEEEE. The CDR3 loop spans 16 amino acids. Trimming took off 2 bases at V and 1 base at J, with 12 bases between the two ends. The CDR3 spells CASSFLRTKNTGELFF. CDR3 nucleotide sequence: TGTGCCAGCAGCTTCCTACGGACTAAGAACACCGGGGAGCTGTTTTTT.

The V call is TRBV27, the J call TRBJ1-6; D uncertain. Trimming took off 2 bases at V and 6 bases at J, with 17 bases between the two ends. This CDR3 comprises 17 residues. Germline V gene sequence: CDR1 MNHEY, CDR2 SMNVEV (reference sequence). This CDR3 is CASSLSGATGSNSPLHF. The CDR3, as DNA: TGTGCCAGCAGTTTAAGCGGTGCTACCGGGTCTAATTCACCCCTCCACTTT.

The sample holds one count of this clone. This chain links TRBV19 with TRBJ1-1, with 9 nucleotides matching TRBD1. V lost 3 bases and J lost 5; bases outside the gene matches: 7. This CDR3 has 15 residues. Per the germline V gene, CDR1 is LNHDA and CDR2 is SQIVND (reference sequence). CDR3 bases: TGTGCCAGTAGTATCCTGGACAGGGGTGATACTGAAGCTTTCTTT. Amino acids: CASSILDRGDTEAFF. The variable domain in full, completed from reference TRBV19 and TRBJ1-1, reads DGGITQSPKYLFRKEGQNVTLSCEQNLNHDAMYWYRQDPGQGLRLIYYSQIVNDFQKGDIAEGYSVSREKKESFPLTVTSAQKNPTAFYLCASSILDRGDTEAFFGQGTRLTVV.

Only a few counts were recorded for this clone. The gene calls are TRBV28 and TRBJ1-2; a possible D gene is TRBD1 (6 bases). The V end was cut by 4 bases, the J end by 6 bases, with 15 bases between. The CDR3 covers 14 residues. The V gene's germline CDR1 is MDHEN and CDR2 SYDVKM. The CDR3 spells CASSWPFHRDGYTF. CDR3 DNA: TGTGCCAGCAGTTGGCCCTTCCACAGGGATGGCTACACCTTC.

The chain has TRBV29-1 and TRBJ1-3; no definite D call. In germline, CDR1 is SQVTM, CDR2 ANQGSEA. Deletions cut 4 bases from V and 0 bases from J, with 7 bases between. This CDR3 contains 13 residues. CDR3 sequence: CSVVHSSGNTIYF. The DNA for the CDR3 is TGCAGCGTTGTACACAGCTCTGGAAACACCATATATTTT.

V and J are TRBV5-8 and TRBJ2-5; 8 bases are shared with TRBD1. CDR1 and CDR2 from the germline V gene are SGHTS and YDEGEE. The CDR3 runs 14 residues. The V segment lost 6 bases and the J segment 2 bases; nucleotides outside the gene matches: 6. CDR3 sequence reads: CASTRRQGQETQYF. DNA of the CDR3: TGTGCCAGCACTAGACGACAGGGGCAAGAGACCCAGTACTTC.

This clone occurred a few times. The V call is TRBV11-2, the J call TRBJ1-5, with 7 bases that match TRBD1. Unmatched junction bases numbered 3, after V lost 4 bases and J lost 6 bases. The CDR3 covers 13 residues. Germline loops: CDR1 SGHAT, CDR2 FQNNGV. Here the CDR3 reads CASSSTGTQPQHF. CDR3 nucleotides: TGTGCCAGCAGCTCGACAGGGACTCAGCCCCAGCATTTT. Combining the CDR3 with reference TRBV11-2 and TRBJ1-5 gives the whole variable domain EAGVAQSPRYKIIEKRQSVAFWCNPISGHATLYWYQQILGQGPKLLIQFQNNGVVDDSQLPKDRFSAERLKGVDSTLKIQPAKLEDSAVYLCASSSTGTQPQHFGDGTRLSIL.

V is TRBV2 and J is TRBJ1-5; 7 nucleotides match TRBD1. This CDR3 spans 14 amino acids. Germline V gene data show CDR1 as SNHLY and CDR2 as FYNNEI. Trimming took 1 base from V and 10 from J; bases not matched to a gene: 7. Written as DNA, the CDR3 is TGTGCCAGCAGTGAAGGAGGGGGCACCAGCCCCCAGCATTTT. Amino acid sequence: CASSEGGGTSPQHF. The full variable domain, completed using reference TRBV2 and TRBJ1-5, is EPEVTQTPSHQVTQMGQEVILRCVPISNHLYFYWYRQILGQKVEFLVSFYNNEISEKSEIFDDQFSVERPDGSNFTLKIRSTKLEDSAMYFCASSEGGGTSPQHFGDGTRLSIL.

This sequence joins TRBV6-5 and TRBJ2-7; 8 bases agree with TRBD1. Germline CDR1 reads MNHEY; CDR2 reads SVGAGI. V was clipped by 0 bases and J by 6 bases; unmatched bases: 4. The CDR3 has 14 residues. The CDR3 spells CASSYSDRAPEQYF. The CDR3 DNA sequence: TGTGCCAGCAGTTACTCGGACAGGGCCCCCGAGCAGTACTTC.

This clone was picked up a small number of times. The chain carries TRBV5-1 and TRBJ2-2; perhaps TRBD2 as D (6 bases). Germline assignment: CDR1 SGHRS and CDR2 YFSETQ. This CDR3 has 15 residues. V dropped 4 bases and J dropped 7 bases, with 17 bases sitting between them. CDR3 nucleotides: TGCGCCAGCAGCCCATACGCGGGGAACGGCGGGGAGCTGTTTTTT. It codes for CASSPYAGNGGELFF.

The rearrangement uses TRBV5-6 and TRBJ2-2; 8 nucleotides line up with TRBD2. V lost 4 bases to trimming and J lost 8 bases; unmatched junction nucleotides: 7. Looked up from germline, CDR1 is SGHDT and CDR2 is YYEEEE. The CDR3 covers 14 residues. CDR3 bases: TGTGCCAGCAGCCCGACTAGCGAAGAGGGGGAGCTGTTTTTT. Its translation: CASSPTSEEGELFF.

The gene calls are TRBV7-2 and TRBJ2-7; 7 nucleotides line up with TRBD2. V shed 4 bases, J shed 3 bases, and the junction held 12 bases outside the gene matches. Germline CDR1 reads SGHTA; CDR2 reads FQGNSA. CDR3 length: 16 residues. CDR3 in amino acids: CASSSTVGGLFYEQYF. CDR3 sequence (DNA): TGTGCCAGCAGCTCGACGGTCGGGGGACTATTCTACGAGCAGTACTTC.

This clone was found a few times. The V and J genes are TRBV5-8 and TRBJ2-4; no clear D. CDR3 size: 15 residues. Germline V gene data show CDR1 as SGHTS and CDR2 as YDEGEE. V was trimmed by 1 base and J by 0 bases, leaving 8 bases between them. The CDR3 sequence: CASSLMSQAKNIQYF. CDR3 in DNA: TGTGCCAGCAGCTTGATGTCACAAGCCAAAAACATTCAGTACTTC.

The V call is TRBV5-1, the J call TRBJ2-7; TRBD1 agrees at 7 bases. The CDR3 spans 16 residues. The germline V gene has CDR1 SGHRS and CDR2 YFSETQ. Unmatched junction bases numbered 10, after V lost 4 bases and J lost 0 bases. This CDR3 is CASSEIQGTTSYEQYV. Written as DNA, the CDR3 is TGCGCCAGCAGCGAAATACAGGGGACAACCTCCTACGAGCAGTACGTC.

CDR3 DNA: TGCGCCAGCAGCTTGGATCCCATAGCGGGTTCCTACGAGCAGTACTTC. Its protein product is CASSLDPIAGSYEQYF. This rearrangement joins TRBV5-1 to TRBJ2-7; 7 nucleotides agree with TRBD2. Looked up from germline, CDR1 is SGHRS and CDR2 is YFSETQ. There are 16 residues in the CDR3. V lost 0 bases and J lost 1; bases outside the gene matches: 7. The full variable domain, its missing parts supplied by reference TRBV5-1 and TRBJ2-7, is KAGVTQTPRYLIKTRGQQVTLSCSPISGHRSVSWYQQTPGQGLQFLFEYFSETQRNKGNFPGRFSGRQFSNSRSEMNVSTLELGDSALYLCASSLDPIAGSYEQYFGPGTRLTVT.

The chain combines TRBV2 with TRBJ2-3; D unclear. The germline V gene encodes CDR1 SNHLY and CDR2 FYNNEI. This CDR3 is 13 amino acids long. V was trimmed by 4 bases and J by 3 bases, leaving 8 bases between them. CDR3 region: CASSASGTDTQYF. The CDR3 region has the DNA TGTGCCAGCAGTGCGTCCGGGACAGATACGCAGTATTTT. The full variable domain, in which reference TRBV2 and TRBJ2-3 provide the parts outside the CDR3, is EPEVTQTPSHQVTQMGQEVILRCVPISNHLYFYWYRQILGQKVEFLVSFYNNEISEKSEIFDDQFSVERPDGSNFTLKIRSTKLEDSAMYFCASSASGTDTQYFGPGTRLTVL.

The table lists this clone with a few counts. The CDR3: CASSLEYRVGELFF. The CDR3 nucleotides are TGTGCCAGCAGCCTAGAGTACAGGGTCGGGGAGCTGTTTTTT. The V and J genes are TRBV27 and TRBJ2-2; tentatively, D is TRBD1 (6 bases). The germline V and J ends were trimmed by 6 bases and 7 bases, with 15 bases remaining between them. From germline, CDR1 is MNHEY and CDR2 SMNVEV (reference sequence). This CDR3 has 14 residues.

This chain links TRBV27 with TRBJ2-7; 7 positions match TRBD1. This CDR3 has 15 residues. Per the germline V gene, CDR1 is MNHEY and CDR2 is SMNVEV (reference sequence). V gave up 4 bases and J gave up 4 bases; unmatched junction bases: 10. CDR3 region: CASSSTGVTFYEQYF. CDR3 nucleotide sequence: TGTGCCAGCAGTTCCACAGGGGTCACGTTTTACGAGCAGTACTTC.

The V gene is TRBV7-8, the J gene TRBJ2-3; 7 positions agree with TRBD1. J was trimmed by 2 bases and V by 5 bases; bases with no gene match: 7. Germline V gives CDR1 SGHVS, CDR2 FQNEAQ. This CDR3 contains 15 residues. CDR3 DNA: TGTGCCAGCAGCCCCACCGGGACAGACACAGATACGCAGTATTTT. Encoded protein: CASSPTGTDTDTQYF.

V usage is TRBV5-1 and J usage is TRBJ2-2, with D possibly TRBD1 on 6 matching bases. CDR1 SGHRS and CDR2 YFSETQ come from the germline V gene. This CDR3 has 15 residues. The V end lost 1 base, the J end lost 1 base, and 8 bases lay between the germline ends. CDR3 protein: CASSLTGKNTGELFF. CDR3 in DNA: TGCGCCAGCAGCTTGACAGGGAAGAACACCGGGGAGCTGTTTTTT.

The CDR3 nucleotides are TGTGCCTGGAGTACCGGGACACCTAACACCGGGGAGCTGTTTTTT. Translation gives CAWSTGTPNTGELFF. The chain couples TRBV30 to TRBJ2-2, with D perhaps TRBD1 (6 bases). The CDR3 extends over 15 amino acids. Per the germline V gene, CDR1 is GTSNPN and CDR2 is SVGIG (reference sequence). The germline V and J ends were trimmed by 2 bases and 2 bases, with 12 bases remaining between them.

The chain carries TRBV4-3 and TRBJ1-2, with 11 bases aligning to TRBD1. V lost 0 bases, J lost 0 bases, and 3 bases stayed unmatched. The CDR3 has 17 residues. Germline assignment: CDR1 LGHNA and CDR2 YSLEER. The CDR3 here is CASSQDGTGGANYGYTF. Written as DNA, the CDR3 is TGCGCCAGCAGCCAAGATGGGACAGGGGGAGCTAACTATGGCTACACCTTC.

The chain combines TRBV7-2 with TRBJ2-1; tentatively, D is TRBD1 (5 bases). The V and J ends lost 10 bases and 8 bases respectively, with 9 bases between them. This CDR3 contains 10 residues. Germline assignment: CDR1 SGHTA and CDR2 FQGNSA. This CDR3 is CAKTQDEQFF. The DNA for the CDR3 is TGTGCCAAGACACAGGATGAGCAGTTCTTC.

In its sample, this clone was seen a few times. Here the CDR3 omits its conserved ending phenylalanine or tryptophan, so a read error is the likely source. The DNA is left out, because the CDR3 cannot be placed on it with certainty; the CDR3 is given as TCRdb lists it. V usage is TRBV6-5 and J usage is TRBJ1-1; the D call of TRBD1 is as the table states it, not checked on the DNA. From germline, CDR1 is MNHEY and CDR2 SVGAGI. Termini included, the CDR3 measures 15 amino acids. CDR3 loop: CASSVPGYRSIEALV.

The V and J genes are TRBV5-6 and TRBJ2-4, with TRBD1 matching 7 bases. This CDR3 is built from 14 residues. Germline V gene sequence: CDR1 SGHDT, CDR2 YYEEEE. The V and J ends lost 4 bases and 7 bases, in that order; junction bases with no gene match: 8. The CDR3 DNA reads TGTGCCAGCAGCGGAGGACAGGATAGGAACATTCAGTACTTC. Encoded protein: CASSGGQDRNIQYF.

This sequence joins TRBV7-7 and TRBJ2-5; possible D gene TRBD2, 6 bases. The CDR3 length is 14 residues. Germline loops: CDR1 SSHAT, CDR2 FNYEAQ (reference sequence). Trimming pared 1 base from V and 5 bases from J, leaving 11 bases between. The CDR3 region has the DNA TGTGCCAGCAGCTTAGGGGGAGGAGGTGAGACCCAGTACTTC. It codes for CASSLGGGGETQYF.